The 16 T cell receptor beta chains listed next were all sequenced from one sample in a study of T cells in women clearing cervical HPV infection. The table came from immunoSEQ multiplex PCR; TCRdb's copy has only in-frame clones and leaves some out. The sample spans about 16,000 clones; the ten largest clones claim about 10%. The sequencing input was blood buffy coat. These receptors came from a woman between 18 and 70 years old with a cervical HPV16 infection that either progressed to CIN3+ or cleared (not recorded which).

Note on this clone: Read data end 3 residues before the CDR3 end; the end is taken from the germline J gene. This chain joins TRBV19 and TRBJ1-4; D ambiguous. This CDR3 spans 14 amino acids. The germline V gene has CDR1 LNHDA and CDR2 SQIVND (reference sequence). V shed 3 bases and J shed 3 bases, with 8 bases lying between them. Here the CDR3 reads CASSIGGANEKLFF. Incomplete CDR3 DNA: TGTGCCAGTAGTATCGGCGGTGCTAATGAAAAA.

This clone is labeled medium-sized based on frequency. Coverage ceases 3 residues before the CDR3 finishes, and the germline J gene fills in the end. The chain couples TRBV18 to TRBJ2-7; 7 bases line up with TRBD1. Germline CDR1 and CDR2: KGHSH and LQKENI. Trimming took 2 bases from V and 5 from J; bases not matched to a gene: 3. The CDR3 contains 13 residues. CDR3 sequence: CASSPMDRHEQYF. CDR3 DNA (partial): TGTGCCAGCTCACCAATGGACAGGCACGAG. The complete variable domain, with remaining parts taken from reference TRBV18 and TRBJ2-7, reads NAGVMQNPRHLVRRRGQEARLRCSPMKGHSHVYWYRQLPEEGLKFMVYLQKENIIDESGMPKERFSAEFPKEGPSILRIQQVVRGDSAAYFCASSPMDRHEQYFGPGTRLTVT.

The CDR3 bases that were read are TGTGCCAGCAGTTATCAGGGGGTCGGCTACGAG. It encodes CASSYQGVGYE. The whole CDR3 region reads CASSYQGVGYEQYF. The genes are TRBV6-2 or TRBV6-3 and TRBJ2-7; 7 bases match TRBD1. The CDR3 goes on 3 residues after the read ends, and that part is filled in from the germline J gene. Germline V gene sequence: CDR1 MNHEY, CDR2 SVGEGT. The CDR3 sequence is 14 residues long. V shed 3 bases, J shed 3 bases, and the junction held 5 bases outside the gene matches.

Points on this clone: The read falls 3 residues short of the CDR3 end, and the missing part is taken from the germline J gene. This chain uses TRBV25-1 with TRBJ1-4; maybe TRBD1 (6 bases). The CDR3 loop spans 15 amino acids. Germline V lookup: CDR1 MGHDK, CDR2 SYGVNS. Trimming took off 4 bases at V and 7 bases at J, with 16 bases between the two ends. CDR3 region: CASSATGGRGEKLFF. CDR3 bases read: TGTGCCAGCAGTGCCACGGGGGGCCGGGGTGAAAAA.

About this clone: The read gets to within 3 residues of the CDR3 end, and the germline J gene fills in the rest. This chain connects TRBV10-3 to TRBJ2-3, with 8 bases lining up with TRBD2. V was clipped by 6 bases and J by 1 base; unmatched bases: 9. CDR3 length: 16 residues. Germline V CDR1 and CDR2: ENHRY, SYGVKD. The sequenced part of the CDR3 DNA is TGTGCCATCAGCCTCACTTCGACTAGCGGCACAGATACG. Its translation is CAISLTSTSGTDT. The entire CDR3 is CAISLTSTSGTDTQYF.

Points on this clone: The same CDR3 is also encoded by other DNA sequences in this sample. The sequenced part of the CDR3 DNA is TGTGCCAGCAGGCCTGCGGGAACGGGCGGA. Translated: CASRPAGTGG. The whole CDR3 sequence is CASRPAGTGGYTF. This chain joins TRBV11-3 and TRBJ1-2; D is ambiguous. The read comes to an end 3 residues before the CDR3 does, leaving the germline J gene to fill in the end. Per germline, CDR1 SGHNT and CDR2 YENEEA. CDR3 length: 13 residues.

Concerning this clone itself: Read data end 3 residues before the CDR3 end; the end is taken from the germline J gene. The chain couples TRBV19 to TRBJ2-5; TRBD2 matches 7 bases. After removal of 1 base from V and 7 bases from J, the junction contained 12 bases not matched to a gene. This CDR3 has 16 amino acids. Germline-derived CDR1 and CDR2 are LNHDA and SQIVND (reference sequence). The covered CDR3 bases are TGTGCCAGTAGTATAGTTGGACTAGACACCCAGGGGACC. Amino acid sequence: CASSIVGLDTQGT. The entire CDR3 is CASSIVGLDTQGTQYF.

In the case of this clone: The read finishes 3 residues shy of the CDR3 end, and the germline J gene is used to complete it. The chain has TRBV7-9 and TRBJ2-1, with a tentative D call TRBD2 (6 bases). The CDR3 sequence is 13 residues long. Germline CDR1 reads SEHNR; CDR2 reads FQNEAQ (reference sequence). V was cut by 1 base and J by 6 bases, with 7 bases left in between. The CDR3 DNA, read in part, is TGTGCCAGCAGCTTAGGCGGGGTCAATGAG. As protein: CASSLGGVNE. The whole CDR3 sequence is CASSLGGVNEQFF.

Turning to this clone: The read is 3 residues too short to cover the CDR3 end, so that end is filled in from the germline J gene. This chain joins TRBV7-2 and TRBJ2-3; tentative D call: TRBD1 (6 bases). The CDR3 covers 14 residues. The ends were cut back, 2 bases at V and 2 bases at J, with 8 bases in the middle. Germline V gives CDR1 SGHTA, CDR2 FQGNSA. This chain's CDR3 is CASSLQGITDTQYF. CDR3 DNA, as far as it was read: TGTGCCAGCAGCTTACAGGGGATCACAGATACG.

In regard to this clone: The read ends 3 residues early relative to the CDR3; the germline J gene fills the gap. The chain joins TRBV20-1 to TRBJ1-2; possible D gene TRBD1, 5 bases. This CDR3 is built from 12 residues. Germline CDR1 and CDR2: DFQATT and SNEGSKA (reference sequence). The germline V and J ends were trimmed by 3 bases and 1 base, with 6 bases remaining between them. The CDR3 loop is CSASDSNYGYTF. Partial CDR3 DNA: TGCAGTGCTAGTGACAGTAACTATGGC.

A word on this clone: The read terminates 3 residues ahead of where the CDR3 ends, so the germline J gene completes it. V gene TRBV4-2 combines with J gene TRBJ2-3, with unresolved D. This CDR3 has 15 amino acids. Germline V lookup: CDR1 LGHNA, CDR2 YNFKEQ. V lost 0 bases and J lost 1, with 8 bases in between. The CDR3 here is CASSQEGGGTDTQYF. The CDR3 bases that were read are TGTGCCAGCAGCCAAGAAGGTGGTGGCACAGATACG.

Notes on this clone: The read terminates 3 residues ahead of where the CDR3 ends, so the germline J gene completes it. The rearrangement uses TRBV27 and TRBJ2-3, with a possible D match to TRBD1 (7 bases). The CDR3 has 16 amino acids. Trimming removed 3 bases at V and 0 bases at J, with 13 bases between. CDR1 is MNHEY, CDR2 SMNVEV, per germline (reference sequence). The sequenced part of the CDR3 DNA is TGTGCCAGCAGTTTCGCGGGACAGTCTAGCACAGATACG. Translation: CASSFAGQSSTDT. Given in full, the CDR3 is CASSFAGQSSTDTQYF.

CDR3 amino acids: CASSVATSADTQYF. CDR3 DNA (partial): TGTGCCAGCAGCGTAGCGACTAGCGCAGATACG. The chain couples TRBV9 to TRBJ2-3; 8 positions agree with TRBD2. The CDR3 is cut off 3 residues early in the read; its end comes from the germline J gene. V lost 0 bases to trimming and J lost 4 bases; unmatched junction nucleotides: 1. Germline CDR1 reads SGDLS; CDR2 reads YYNGEE. CDR3 length: 14 residues.

As for this clone: The sequenced fragment ends 3 residues before the CDR3 boundary, so the rest is inferred from the germline J gene. This rearrangement joins TRBV12-3 or TRBV12-4 to TRBJ2-7; 9 bases match TRBD1. The CDR3 spans 14 residues. The V and J ends lost 2 bases and 5 bases, in that order; junction bases with no gene match: 4. CDR3 DNA (partial): TGTGCCAGCAGTTTAACCACAGGGGGCAACGAG. This codes for CASSLTTGGNE. The whole CDR3 reads CASSLTTGGNEQYF.

Remarks on this clone: The read terminates 3 residues ahead of where the CDR3 ends, so the germline J gene completes it. The sample holds other DNA sequences that translate to the same CDR3. V and J are TRBV18 and TRBJ1-3; D may be TRBD1 (5 bases). V gave up 4 bases and J gave up 0 bases, with 13 bases separating them. The CDR3 is made up of 16 amino acids. The germline gives CDR1 KGHSH, CDR2 LQKENI. The CDR3 DNA, read in part, is TGTGCCAGCTCACAATCGGACAAAAACTCTGGAAACACC. This codes for CASSQSDKNSGNT. The CDR3 in full is CASSQSDKNSGNTIYF.

Concerning this clone itself: The CDR3 goes on 3 residues after the read ends, and that part is filled in from the germline J gene. The chain uses TRBV18 and TRBJ1-1; weak D call: TRBD1 (6 bases). In germline, CDR1 is KGHSH, CDR2 LQKENI. The V end was cut by 3 bases, the J end by 5 bases, with 16 bases between. The CDR3 has 15 residues. The CDR3 region is CASSPRRQANTEAFF. CDR3 DNA, as far as it was read: TGTGCCAGCTCACCCCGTCGACAGGCTAATACTGAA.